This T cell receptor (beta chain) originates from a study of siplizumab effects on memory and regulatory T cells (dated by TCRdb to about 2019). Study-wide context: The study looked at the effect of siplizumab, an anti-CD2 antibody, on alloreactive T-cell subsets in allogeneic mixed lymphocyte reactions made from human PBMCs. Points the paper makes about the study in general: No functional confirmation was obtained for the suppressive function of proliferating Tregs from siplizumab cultures. Compared with memory T cells, unstimulated naive T cells appeared more diverse, and naive cells seemed to make a substantial contribution to the alloresponse. A naive or memory phenotype could not be assigned to roughly 75-96% of proliferating CD4+ or CD8+ clones. Of the alloreactive CD4+ clones that could be mapped, the Treg-derived share averaged approximately 69% with siplizumab compared with roughly 27% in control reactions. Because sequences below about 10^-5 frequency were poorly captured, only a minor fraction of alloreactive clones could be mapped to unstimulated subsets. Siplizumab significantly lowered the cumulative frequency of alloreactive sequences that could be traced to unstimulated CD4+ memory T cells.

Libraries were made using the immunoSEQ multiplex PCR assay. Around 92,000 TCR templates per sample were assayed by the deep sequencing platform. Genomic DNA extracted from sorted T cells was used for TCRbeta CDR3 sequencing. The authors' analysis ran thus. The R programming language was used for clonal analysis of the TCRbeta CDR3 data. Alloreactive CD4+ and CD8+ clones were defined by comparing unstimulated samples with post-reaction CFSE-low samples. Regulatory or non-regulatory origin of alloreactive CD4+ clones was assigned by matching sequences to the sorted unstimulated Treg and non-Treg repertoires. The table was pulled from immuneACCESS by TCRdb, which kept in-frame rearrangements only. Such tables lose some clones; where checked, under half of the loss comes from unresolved V genes, and the rest has no known cause. V, J and clone size are taken as reported in that table, and D and trimming were inferred from the DNA itself. The sample profile shows 55,000 to 80,000 clones; roughly 85% of them were found once. Less than 0.55% of the sample belongs to the ten largest clones.

As concerns this clone: It lacks a known antigen. Base qualities are not recorded, but no much larger clone differs from it by a single base.

Additional sequencing covered unstimulated subsets from a few donor pairs, namely CD8+ effector memory, CD4+ naive, CD8+ TEMRA, CD4+ memory and CD8+ naive. Sorted unstimulated T cells and proliferating T cells recovered from mixed lymphocyte reactions were subjected to TCRbeta CDR3 sequencing. Fresh whole blood from approximately 10 HLA-typed healthy donors was used to isolate PBMCs. The cysteine opens and the phenylalanine closes a CDR3 of 15 amino acids. Only CDR3 DNA is held: 45 bases, read in frame from base 1. CDR1 SGHRS and CDR2 YFSETQ are derived from the germline V gene. V and J lose 1 base and 8 bases, and a span of 18 bases separates them.

The sequenced sample was memory CD4+ T cells sorted from blood. The cell subset or site label, as the study defines it: unstimulated CD4+ memory T cells. Rearrangement joined TRBV5-1 to TRBJ1-2; the D gene assignment is ambiguous. This TCR came from a human donor in good health. The DNA is TGCGCCAGCAGCTTGCCCCCTTCATTTCCGGGGGGCTACACCTTC. This gives the protein CASSLPPSFPGGYTF.